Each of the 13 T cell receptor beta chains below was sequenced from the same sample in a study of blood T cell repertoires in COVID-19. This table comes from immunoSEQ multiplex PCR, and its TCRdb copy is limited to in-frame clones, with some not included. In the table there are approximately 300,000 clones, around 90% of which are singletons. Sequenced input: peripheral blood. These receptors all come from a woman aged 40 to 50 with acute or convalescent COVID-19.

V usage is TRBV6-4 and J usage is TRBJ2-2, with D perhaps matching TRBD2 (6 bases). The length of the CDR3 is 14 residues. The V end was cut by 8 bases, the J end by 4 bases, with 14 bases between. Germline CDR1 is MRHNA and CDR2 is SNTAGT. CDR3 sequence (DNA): TGTGCCAGCCAGACCGCCGGGGGCACCGGGGAGCTGTTTTTT. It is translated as CASQTAGGTGELFF.

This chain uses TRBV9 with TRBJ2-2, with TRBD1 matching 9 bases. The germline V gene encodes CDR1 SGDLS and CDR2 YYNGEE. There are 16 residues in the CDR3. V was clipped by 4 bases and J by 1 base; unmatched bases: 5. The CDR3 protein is CASSKPGQGNTGELFF. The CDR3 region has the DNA TGTGCCAGCAGCAAGCCGGGACAGGGGAACACCGGGGAGCTGTTTTTT.

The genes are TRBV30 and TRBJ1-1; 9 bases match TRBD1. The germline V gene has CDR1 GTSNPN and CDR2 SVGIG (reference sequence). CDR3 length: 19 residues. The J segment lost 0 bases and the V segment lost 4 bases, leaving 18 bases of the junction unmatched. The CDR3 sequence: CAWNRIGTGIEGVNTEAFF. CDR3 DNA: TGTGCCTGGAACCGTATCGGGACAGGGATTGAAGGCGTGAACACTGAAGCTTTCTTT.

The CDR3 coding sequence is TGCGCCAGCACCCGCGGGGGGGGACATGAAAAACTGTTTTTT. This sequence encodes CASTRGGGHEKLFF. V is TRBV5-1 and J is TRBJ1-4, with a tentative D call TRBD1 (5 bases). The germline V and J ends were trimmed by 6 bases and 6 bases, with 15 bases remaining between them. The CDR3 runs 14 residues. From germline, CDR1 is SGHRS and CDR2 YFSETQ. The full variable domain, in which reference TRBV5-1 and TRBJ1-4 provide the parts outside the CDR3, is KAGVTQTPRYLIKTRGQQVTLSCSPISGHRSVSWYQQTPGQGLQFLFEYFSETQRNKGNFPGRFSGRQFSNSRSEMNVSTLELGDSALYLCASTRGGGHEKLFFGSGTQLSVL.

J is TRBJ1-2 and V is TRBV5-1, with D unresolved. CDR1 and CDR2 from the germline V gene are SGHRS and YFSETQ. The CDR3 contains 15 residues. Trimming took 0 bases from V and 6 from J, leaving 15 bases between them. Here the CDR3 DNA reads TGCGCCAGCAGCTTGGTACCCGGGGATAGGGATGGCTACACCTTC. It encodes CASSLVPGDRDGYTF.

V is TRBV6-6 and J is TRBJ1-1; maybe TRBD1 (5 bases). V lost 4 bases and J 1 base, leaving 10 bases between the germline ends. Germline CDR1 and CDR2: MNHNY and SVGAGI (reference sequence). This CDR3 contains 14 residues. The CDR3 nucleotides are TGTGCCAGCAGTTTGACAGCCCAGAACACTGAAGCTTTCTTT. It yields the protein CASSLTAQNTEAFF.

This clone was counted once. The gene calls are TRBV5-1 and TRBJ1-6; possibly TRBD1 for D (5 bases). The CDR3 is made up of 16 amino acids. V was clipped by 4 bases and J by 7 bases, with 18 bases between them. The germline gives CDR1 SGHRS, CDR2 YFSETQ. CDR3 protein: CASSQTRGALNSPLHF. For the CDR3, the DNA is TGCGCCAGCAGCCAGACTCGCGGGGCCCTCAATTCACCCCTCCACTTT.

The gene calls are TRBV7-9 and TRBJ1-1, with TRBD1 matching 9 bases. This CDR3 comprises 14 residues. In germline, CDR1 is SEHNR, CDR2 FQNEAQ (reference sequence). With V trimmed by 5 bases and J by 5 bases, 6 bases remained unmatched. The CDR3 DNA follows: TGTGCCAGCAGCCGCGGGGACAGGGAGACTGAAGCTTTCTTT. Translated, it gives CASSRGDRETEAFF.

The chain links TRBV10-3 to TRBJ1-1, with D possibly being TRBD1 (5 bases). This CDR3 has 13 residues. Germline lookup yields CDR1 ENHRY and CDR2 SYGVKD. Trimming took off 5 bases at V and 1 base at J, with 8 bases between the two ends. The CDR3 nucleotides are TGTGCCATCAGTTTTGACAGGAACACTGAAGCTTTCTTT. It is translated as CAISFDRNTEAFF.

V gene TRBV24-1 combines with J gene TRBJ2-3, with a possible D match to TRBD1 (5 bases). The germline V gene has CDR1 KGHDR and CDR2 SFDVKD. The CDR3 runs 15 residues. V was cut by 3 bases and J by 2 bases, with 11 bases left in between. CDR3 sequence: CATSDSTGNTDTQYF. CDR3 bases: TGTGCCACCAGTGATAGCACAGGAAACACAGATACGCAGTATTTT.

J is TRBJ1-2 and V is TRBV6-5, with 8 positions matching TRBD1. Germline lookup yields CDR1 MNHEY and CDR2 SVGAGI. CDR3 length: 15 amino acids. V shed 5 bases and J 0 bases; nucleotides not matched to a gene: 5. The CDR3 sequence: CASSIRDRSNYGYTF. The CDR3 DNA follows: TGTGCCAGCAGTATCCGGGACAGGTCTAACTATGGCTACACCTTC.

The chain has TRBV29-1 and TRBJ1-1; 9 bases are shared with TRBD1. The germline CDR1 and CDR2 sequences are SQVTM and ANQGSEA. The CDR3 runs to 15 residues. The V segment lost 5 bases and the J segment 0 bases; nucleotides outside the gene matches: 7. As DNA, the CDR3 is TGCAGCGTTTTACAGGGGGCATATGTGAACACTGAAGCTTTCTTT. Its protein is CSVLQGAYVNTEAFF.

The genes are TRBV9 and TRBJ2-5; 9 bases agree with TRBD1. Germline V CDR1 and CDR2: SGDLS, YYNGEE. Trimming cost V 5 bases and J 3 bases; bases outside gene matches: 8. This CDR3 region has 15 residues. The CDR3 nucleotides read TGTGCCAGCAGGAAGACAGGGGGACTGGAAGAGACCCAGTACTTC. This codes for CASRKTGGLEETQYF.